These 15 T cell receptor beta chains were all obtained from the same sample, sequenced in a study of vaccination effects on CD4 cells after COVID-19. Using viral peptide pools, the ViraFEST assay grew out antigen-specific CD4+ T cells prior to sequencing. Following culture for around 10 days, CD4+ T cells were isolated. According to PCR results, the person was infected with SARS-CoV-2 between March and December 2020. Assay: immunoSEQ multiplex PCR; the TCRdb copy retains only in-frame clones and omits some. The sample yields tens of thousands of clones, around 80% seen once. Their cognate antigens are unknown. The sequences come from CD4+ T cells from PBMCs cultured with HIV peptides, collected before COVID-19 vaccination. Regarding subset: HIV-1 Nef peptide pool negative control/reference culture. The receptors here all came from a human donor who had a prior SARS-CoV-2 infection.

The V gene is TRBV6-6, the J gene TRBJ2-1, with D possibly being TRBD2 (6 bases). Between the trimmed V and J ends, which lost 2 bases and 3 bases, there was a span of 14 bases. CDR3 length: 16 residues. Germline loops: CDR1 MNHNY, CDR2 SVGAGI (reference sequence). CDR3 sequence reads: CASSYGTSRHYNEQFF. The CDR3 DNA is TGTGCCAGCAGTTACGGCACTAGCCGACACTACAATGAGCAGTTCTTC.

The chain employs TRBV29-1 and TRBJ2-3; 8 bases agree with TRBD2. The CDR3 is 14 residues long. V was pared by 6 bases and J by 6 bases, with 11 bases of the junction left unmatched. Per the germline V gene, CDR1 is SQVTM and CDR2 is ANQGSEA. CDR3 sequence reads: CSVQTSGREDTQYF. DNA of the CDR3: TGCAGCGTGCAAACTAGCGGCCGGGAGGATACGCAGTATTTT.

The rearrangement uses TRBV11-1 and TRBJ2-7; 9 bases are shared with TRBD1. The CDR3 has 16 amino acids. The trim removed 3 bases at V and 4 bases at J, leaving 10 bases unmatched. Germline V gene lookup returns CDR1 SGHAT and CDR2 FQDESV (reference sequence). CDR3 region: CASSLGRTGDLYEQYF. CDR3 DNA sequence: TGTGCCAGCAGCTTGGGGAGGACAGGGGATTTATACGAGCAGTACTTC.

The chain links TRBV7-9 to TRBJ2-7, with D possibly being TRBD1 (5 bases). Germline assignment: CDR1 SEHNR and CDR2 FQNEAQ (reference sequence). V was cut by 4 bases and J by 7 bases, with 14 bases left in between. This CDR3 contains 13 residues. The CDR3, as DNA: TGTGCCAGCAGCTCCCGTGGGGCGCGGGAGCAGTACTTC. Translating gives CASSSRGAREQYF. The full variable domain, rest sourced from reference TRBV7-9 and TRBJ2-7, is DTGVSQNPRHKITKRGQNVTFRCDPISEHNRLYWYRQTLGQGPEFLTYFQNEAQLEKSRLLSDRFSAERPKGSFSTLEIQRTEQGDSAMYLCASSSRGAREQYFGPGTRLTVT.

The rearrangement uses TRBV7-3 and TRBJ2-5, with 7 bases fitting TRBD2. Per germline, CDR1 SGHTA and CDR2 FQGTGA. Trimming took 5 bases from V and 1 from J; bases not matched to a gene: 1. The CDR3 sequence is 13 residues long. CDR3 in amino acids: CASSPSGQETQYF. DNA for the CDR3: TGTGCCAGCAGCCCTAGCGGCCAAGAGACCCAGTACTTC.

This clone was observed a handful of times. The genes are TRBV30 and TRBJ1-6; D is unclear. This CDR3 comprises 14 residues. Germline values: CDR1 GTSNPN, CDR2 SVGIG (reference sequence). Trimming stripped 5 bases from V and 8 bases from J, with 16 bases between. The chain's CDR3 is CAWASNIGDSPLHF. DNA of the CDR3: TGTGCCTGGGCCTCCAATATCGGCGATTCACCCCTCCACTTT.

The chain carries TRBV24-1 and TRBJ2-3, with a weak D call TRBD1 (5 bases). This CDR3 comprises 13 residues. Germline values: CDR1 KGHDR, CDR2 SFDVKD. Trimming left V 5 bases short and J 4 bases short, with 9 bases between. CDR3: CATSVTGPDTQYF. DNA for the CDR3: TGTGCCACCAGTGTCACAGGCCCAGATACGCAGTATTTT.

This chain uses TRBV29-1 with TRBJ1-1; D unresolved. V was trimmed by 4 bases and J by 0 bases, leaving 9 bases between them. The germline CDR1 and CDR2 sequences are SQVTM and ANQGSEA. This CDR3 contains 13 residues. In nucleotides, the CDR3 is TGCAGCGTTGTTGACGCCATGAACACTGAAGCTTTCTTT. It codes for CSVVDAMNTEAFF.

This clone was recorded only once. The chain recombines TRBV6-5 with TRBJ1-6; D call uncertain. V lost 3 bases and J 8 bases, leaving 14 bases between the germline ends. In germline, CDR1 is MNHEY, CDR2 SVGAGI. There are 15 residues in the CDR3. The CDR3: CASSYLGFADSPLHF. CDR3 sequence (DNA): TGTGCCAGCAGTTATCTGGGATTTGCGGATTCACCCCTCCACTTT.

The CDR3 sequence is CASSVRGGNEQFF. CDR3 bases: TGTGCCAGCAGCGTAAGGGGGGGCAATGAGCAGTTCTTC. The J gene is TRBJ2-1, the V gene TRBV9; D is possibly TRBD2 (7 bases). CDR1 and CDR2 from the germline V gene are SGDLS and YYNGEE. Trimming removed 1 base at V and 6 bases at J, with 8 bases between. There are 13 residues in the CDR3.

CDR3 residues: CASSPGTGSYEQYF. CDR3 in DNA: TGTGCCAGCTCACCCGGGACAGGGTCCTACGAGCAGTACTTC. The chain is built from TRBV18 and TRBJ2-7; 9 bases fit TRBD1. V shed 3 bases and J 1 base; nucleotides not matched to a gene: 1. The CDR3 has 14 residues. Per germline, CDR1 KGHSH and CDR2 LQKENI.

V usage is TRBV6-6 and J usage is TRBJ1-2, with TRBD1 as a possible D gene (5 bases). There are 12 residues in the CDR3. Germline V gene data show CDR1 as MNHNY and CDR2 as SVGAGI (reference sequence). Trimming cost V 7 bases and J 8 bases, with 14 bases left between them. The CDR3 nucleotides are TGTGCCAGCACCACCTGGGGGAGCGGCTACACCTTC. As protein: CASTTWGSGYTF.

The chain recombines TRBV6-5 with TRBJ1-1; no reliable D call. With 2 bases removed from V and 3 bases from J, the gap between germline ends came to 7 bases. The CDR3 consists of 13 residues. Germline V gives CDR1 MNHEY, CDR2 SVGAGI. The DNA of the CDR3 is TGTGCCAGCAGTTACGAAGTGTACACTGAAGCTTTCTTT. Its translation: CASSYEVYTEAFF.

The chain carries TRBV25-1 and TRBJ1-2; weak D call: TRBD1 (5 bases). Germline V gene sequence: CDR1 MGHDK, CDR2 SYGVNS. V was pared by 3 bases and J by 7 bases, with 9 bases between. This CDR3 spans 12 amino acids. The CDR3 region has the DNA TGTGCCAGCAGTGACAGGGCCGGTGGCTACACCTTC. Translating gives CASSDRAGGYTF.

In its sample, this clone was seen once. The V and J genes are TRBV3-1 (or the pseudogene TRBV3-2) and TRBJ1-2, with D perhaps matching TRBD1 (6 bases). Trimming took off 4 bases at V and 4 bases at J, with 16 bases between the two ends. The CDR3 is 15 residues long. Germline V gives CDR1 LGHDT, CDR2 YNNKEL (reference sequence). CDR3 region: CASSPSLGAGYGYTF. The CDR3 DNA sequence: TGTGCCAGCAGCCCATCCTTGGGGGCGGGCTATGGCTACACCTTC.